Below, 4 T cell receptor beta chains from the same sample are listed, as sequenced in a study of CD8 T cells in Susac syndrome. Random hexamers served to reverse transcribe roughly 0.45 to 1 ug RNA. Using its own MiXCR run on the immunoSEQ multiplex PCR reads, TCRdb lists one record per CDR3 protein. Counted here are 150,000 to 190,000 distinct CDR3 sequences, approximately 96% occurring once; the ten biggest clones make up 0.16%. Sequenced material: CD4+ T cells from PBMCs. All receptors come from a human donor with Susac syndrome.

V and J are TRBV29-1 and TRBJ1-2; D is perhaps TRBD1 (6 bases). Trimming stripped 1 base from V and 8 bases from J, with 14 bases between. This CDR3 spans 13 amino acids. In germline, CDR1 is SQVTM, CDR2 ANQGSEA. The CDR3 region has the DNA TGCAGCGTTGAAGGTCAGGGGCGAGAGGGCTACACCTTC. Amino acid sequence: CSVEGQGREGYTF.

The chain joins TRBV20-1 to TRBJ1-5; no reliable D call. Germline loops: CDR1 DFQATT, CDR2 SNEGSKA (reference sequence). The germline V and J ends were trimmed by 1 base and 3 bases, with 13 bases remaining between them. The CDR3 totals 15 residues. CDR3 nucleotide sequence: TGCAGTGCTAGAGCGATAACGGTCCCCAATCAGCCCCAGCATTTT. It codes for CSARAITVPNQPQHF.

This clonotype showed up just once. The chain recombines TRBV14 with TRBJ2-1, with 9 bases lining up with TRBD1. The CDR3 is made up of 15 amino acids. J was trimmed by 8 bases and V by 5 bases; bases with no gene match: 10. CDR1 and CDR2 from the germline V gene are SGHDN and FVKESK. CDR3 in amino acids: CASSKGWDRAYEQFF. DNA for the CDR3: TGTGCCAGCAGCAAGGGATGGGACAGGGCGTATGAGCAGTTCTTC.

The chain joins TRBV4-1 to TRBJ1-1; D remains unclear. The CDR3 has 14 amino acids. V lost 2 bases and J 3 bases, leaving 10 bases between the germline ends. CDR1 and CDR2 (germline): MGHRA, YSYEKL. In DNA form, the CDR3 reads TGCGCCAGCAGCCAACAGGTGGTCGACACTGAAGCTTTCTTT. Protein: CASSQQVVDTEAFF.